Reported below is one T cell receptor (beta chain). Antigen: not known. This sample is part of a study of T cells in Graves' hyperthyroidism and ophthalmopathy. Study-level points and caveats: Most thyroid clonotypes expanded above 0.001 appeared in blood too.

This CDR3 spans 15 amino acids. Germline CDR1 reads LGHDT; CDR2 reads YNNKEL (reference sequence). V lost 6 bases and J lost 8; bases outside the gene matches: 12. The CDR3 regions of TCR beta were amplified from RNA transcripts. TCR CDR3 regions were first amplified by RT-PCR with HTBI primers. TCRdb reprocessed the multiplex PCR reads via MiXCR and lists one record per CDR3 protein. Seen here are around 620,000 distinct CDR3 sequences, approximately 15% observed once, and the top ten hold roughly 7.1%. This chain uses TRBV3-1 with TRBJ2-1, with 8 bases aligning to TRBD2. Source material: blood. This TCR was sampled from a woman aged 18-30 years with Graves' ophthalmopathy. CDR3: CASRRTGGGSDEQFF. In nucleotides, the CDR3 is TGTGCCAGCAGGCGGACCGGGGGGGGGTCGGATGAGCAGTTCTTC.